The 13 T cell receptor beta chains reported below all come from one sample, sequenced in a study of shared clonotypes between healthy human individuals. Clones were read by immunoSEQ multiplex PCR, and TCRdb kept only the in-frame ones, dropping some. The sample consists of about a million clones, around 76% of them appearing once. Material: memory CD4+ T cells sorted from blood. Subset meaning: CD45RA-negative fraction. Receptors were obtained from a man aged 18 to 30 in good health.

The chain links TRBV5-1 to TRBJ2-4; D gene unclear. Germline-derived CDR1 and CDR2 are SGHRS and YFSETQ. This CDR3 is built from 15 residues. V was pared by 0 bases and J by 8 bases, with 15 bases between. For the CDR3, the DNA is TGCGCCAGCAGCTTGGGTAGGGCCCGGTGGGACATTCAGTACTTC. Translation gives CASSLGRARWDIQYF.

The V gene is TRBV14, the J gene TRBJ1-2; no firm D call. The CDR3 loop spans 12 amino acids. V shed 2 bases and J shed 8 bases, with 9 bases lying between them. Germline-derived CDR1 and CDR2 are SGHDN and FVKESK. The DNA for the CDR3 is TGTGCCAGCAGCCAACAAATGTGGGGCTACACCTTC. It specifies CASSQQMWGYTF.

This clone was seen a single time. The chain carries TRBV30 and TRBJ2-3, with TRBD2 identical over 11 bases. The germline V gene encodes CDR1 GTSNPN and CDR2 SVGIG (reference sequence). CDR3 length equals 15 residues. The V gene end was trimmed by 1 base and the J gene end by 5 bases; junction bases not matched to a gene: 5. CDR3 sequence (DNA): TGTGCCTGGAGTGATGGGACTAGCGGACGAGATACGCAGTATTTT. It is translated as CAWSDGTSGRDTQYF.

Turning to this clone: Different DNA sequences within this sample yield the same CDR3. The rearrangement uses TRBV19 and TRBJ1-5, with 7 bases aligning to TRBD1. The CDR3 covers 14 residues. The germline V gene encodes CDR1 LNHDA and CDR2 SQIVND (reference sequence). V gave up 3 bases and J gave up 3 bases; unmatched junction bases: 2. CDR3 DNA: TGTGCCAGTAGTATCCAGGGGGTCAATCAGCCCCAGCATTTT. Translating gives CASSIQGVNQPQHF.

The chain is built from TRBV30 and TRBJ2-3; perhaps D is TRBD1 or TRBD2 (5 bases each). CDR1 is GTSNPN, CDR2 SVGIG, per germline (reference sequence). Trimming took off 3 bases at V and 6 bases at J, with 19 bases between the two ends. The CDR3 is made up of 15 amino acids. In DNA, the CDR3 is TGTGCCTGGAGAAATCGGGGCCAAAGAGGTGATACGCAGTATTTT. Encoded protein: CAWRNRGQRGDTQYF.

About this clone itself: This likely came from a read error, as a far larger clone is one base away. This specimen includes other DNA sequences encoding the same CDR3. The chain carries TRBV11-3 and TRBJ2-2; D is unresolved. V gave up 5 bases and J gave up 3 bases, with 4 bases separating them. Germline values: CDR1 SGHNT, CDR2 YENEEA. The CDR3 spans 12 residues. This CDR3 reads CASSRDTGELFF. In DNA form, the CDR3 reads TGTGCCAGCAGCCGGGACACCGGGGAGCTGTTTTTT.

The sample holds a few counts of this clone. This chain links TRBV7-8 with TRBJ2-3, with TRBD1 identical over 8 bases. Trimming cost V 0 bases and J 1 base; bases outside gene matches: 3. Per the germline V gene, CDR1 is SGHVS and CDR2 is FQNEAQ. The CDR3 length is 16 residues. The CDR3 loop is CASSLALQGGTDTQYF. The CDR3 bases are TGTGCCAGCAGCTTAGCCCTACAGGGGGGCACAGATACGCAGTATTTT.

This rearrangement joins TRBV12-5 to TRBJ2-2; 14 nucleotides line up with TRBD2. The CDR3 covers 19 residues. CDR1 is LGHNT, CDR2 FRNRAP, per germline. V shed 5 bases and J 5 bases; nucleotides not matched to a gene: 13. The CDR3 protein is CASGAHGGTSGSWTGELFF. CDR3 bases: TGTGCTAGTGGTGCCCACGGAGGGACTAGCGGGAGTTGGACCGGGGAGCTGTTTTTT. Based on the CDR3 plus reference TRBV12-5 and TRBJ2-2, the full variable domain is DARVTQTPRHKVTEMGQEVTMRCQPILGHNTVFWYRQTMMQGLELLAYFRNRAPLDDSGMPKDRFSAEMPDATLATLKIQPSEPRDSAVYFCASGAHGGTSGSWTGELFFGEGSRLTVL.

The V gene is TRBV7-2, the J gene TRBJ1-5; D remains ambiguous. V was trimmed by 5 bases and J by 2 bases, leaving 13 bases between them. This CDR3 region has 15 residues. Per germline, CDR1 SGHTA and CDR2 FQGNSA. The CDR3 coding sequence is TGTGCCAGCAGCGAGCAGCCCGGGGGCAATCAGCCCCAGCATTTT. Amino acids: CASSEQPGGNQPQHF.

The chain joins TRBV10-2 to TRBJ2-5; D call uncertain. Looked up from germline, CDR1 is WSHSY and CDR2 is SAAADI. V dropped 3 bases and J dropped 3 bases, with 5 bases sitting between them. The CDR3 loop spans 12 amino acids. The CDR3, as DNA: TGCGCCAGCAGTGAAATAGAAGAGACCCAGTACTTC. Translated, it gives CASSEIEETQYF.

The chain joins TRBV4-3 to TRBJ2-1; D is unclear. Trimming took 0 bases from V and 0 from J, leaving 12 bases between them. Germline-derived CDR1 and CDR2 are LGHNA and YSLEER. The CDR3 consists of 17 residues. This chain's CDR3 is CASSQDIGGSSYNEQFF. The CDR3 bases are TGCGCCAGCAGCCAAGATATAGGCGGCAGCTCCTACAATGAGCAGTTCTTC.

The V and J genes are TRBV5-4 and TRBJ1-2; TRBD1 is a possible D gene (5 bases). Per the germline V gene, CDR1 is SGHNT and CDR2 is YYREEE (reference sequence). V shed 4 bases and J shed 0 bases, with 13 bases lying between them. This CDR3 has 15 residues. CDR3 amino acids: CASSASSGTNYGYTF. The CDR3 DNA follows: TGTGCCAGCAGCGCCTCCTCAGGGACTAACTATGGCTACACCTTC.

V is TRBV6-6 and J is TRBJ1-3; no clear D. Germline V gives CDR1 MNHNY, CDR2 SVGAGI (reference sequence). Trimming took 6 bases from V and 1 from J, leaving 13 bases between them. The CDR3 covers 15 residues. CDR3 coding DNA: TGTGCCAGCAGCCCGGGCATTCGATCTGGAAACACCATATATTTT. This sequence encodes CASSPGIRSGNTIYF.